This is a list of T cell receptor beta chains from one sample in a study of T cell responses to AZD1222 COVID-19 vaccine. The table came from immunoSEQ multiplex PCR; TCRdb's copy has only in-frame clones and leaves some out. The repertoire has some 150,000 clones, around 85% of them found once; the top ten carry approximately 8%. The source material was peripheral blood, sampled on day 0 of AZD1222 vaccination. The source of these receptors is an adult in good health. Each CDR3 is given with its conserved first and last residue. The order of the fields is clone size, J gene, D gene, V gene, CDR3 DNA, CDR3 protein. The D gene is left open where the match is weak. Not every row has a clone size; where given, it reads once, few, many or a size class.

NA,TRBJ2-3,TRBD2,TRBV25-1,TGTGCCAGCAGTGCCCCGCCGGGTAGCGGGTATAGCACAGATACGCAGTATTTT,CASSAPPGSGYSTDTQYF
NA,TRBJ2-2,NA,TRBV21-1,TGTGCCAGCAGCAAAGTCGGCCCGAACACCGGGGAGCTGTTTTTT,CASSKVGPNTGELFF
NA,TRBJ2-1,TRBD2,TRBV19,TGTGCCAGTAGTAAGCTAGCGGGATACAATGAGCAGTTCTTC,CASSKLAGYNEQFF
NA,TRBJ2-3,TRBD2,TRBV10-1,TGCGCCAGCGCTAGCGGAGATACGCAGTATTTT,CASASGDTQYF
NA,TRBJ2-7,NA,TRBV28,TGTGCCAGCGGGGCACCCAGTGATGGGACCTACGAGCAGTACTTC,CASGAPSDGTYEQYF
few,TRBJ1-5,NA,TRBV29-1,TGCAGCGTTGAAGGGCAGGGGCCGTATCAGCCCCAGCATTTT,CSVEGQGPYQPQHF
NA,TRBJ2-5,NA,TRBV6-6,TGTGCCAGCAGTTACTCTAGGGAGACCCAGTACTTC,CASSYSRETQYF
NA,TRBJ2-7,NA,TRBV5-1,TGCGCCAGCAGCTTATGGGGCGCGGCCTACGAGCAGTACTTC,CASSLWGAAYEQYF
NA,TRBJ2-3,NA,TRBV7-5,TGTGCCAGAAGCTTGAGACTAGCGGGGGCCGATACGCAGTATTTT,CARSLRLAGADTQYF
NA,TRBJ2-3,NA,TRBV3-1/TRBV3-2,TGTGCCAGCCGTCCGGGACACTTACGCGGACTATTTCCAGATACGCAGTATTTT,CASRPGHLRGLFPDTQYF
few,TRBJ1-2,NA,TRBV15,TGTGCCACCATCCCAGAAAGGCCCTCAAGCGAGTTTCTCTATGGCTACACCTTC,CATIPERPSSEFLYGYTF
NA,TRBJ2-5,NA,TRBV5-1,TGCGCCAGCAGCCGCGACATTATCGAGACCCAGTACTTC,CASSRDIIETQYF
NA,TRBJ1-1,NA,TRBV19,TGTGCCAGTAGTATCAGGGACACTGAAGCTTTCTTT,CASSIRDTEAFF
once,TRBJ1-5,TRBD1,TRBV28,TGTGCCAGCAGGAGACAGGGGCTCAATCAGCCCCAGCATTTT,CASRRQGLNQPQHF
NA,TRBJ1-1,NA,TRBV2,TGTGCCAGCAGACCGGGGCTGAACACTGAAGCTTTCTTT,CASRPGLNTEAFF
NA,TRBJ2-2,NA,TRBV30,TGTGCCTGGAGTGTAAACACCGGGGAGCTGTTTTTT,CAWSVNTGELFF
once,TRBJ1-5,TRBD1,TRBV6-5,TGTGCCAGCAGATATGGACAGGGGGTTACGCCCCAGCATTTT,CASRYGQGVTPQHF
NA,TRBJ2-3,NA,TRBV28,TGTGCCAGCAGTTTGTTGGGGGGGCTCAGCATCAGGACAGATACGCAGTATTTT,CASSLLGGLSIRTDTQYF
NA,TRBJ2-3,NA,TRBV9,TGTGCCAGCAGCGAGACCCCCGGTACAGATACGCAGTATTTT,CASSETPGTDTQYF
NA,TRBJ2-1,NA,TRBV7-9,TGTGCCAGCAACCAAAACCGGGGCGATGAGCAGTTCTTC,CASNQNRGDEQFF
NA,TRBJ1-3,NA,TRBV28,TGTGCCAGCAGGCCCAGGCCACTCTCTGGAAACACCATATATTTT,CASRPRPLSGNTIYF
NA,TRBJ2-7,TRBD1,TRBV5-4,TGTGCCAGCAGCTTCGGACAGGGTAGCGGCTACGAGCAGTACTTC,CASSFGQGSGYEQYF
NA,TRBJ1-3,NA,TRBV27,TGTGCCAGCAGTTTTCGGGTCGGTGGAAACACCATATATTTT,CASSFRVGGNTIYF
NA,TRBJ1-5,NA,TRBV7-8,TGTGCCAGCAGCTTAAAGGGGGAGCATCAGCCCCAGCATTTT,CASSLKGEHQPQHF
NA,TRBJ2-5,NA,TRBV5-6,TGTGCCAGCAGCTTGGGGGAGGAGACCCAGTACTTC,CASSLGEETQYF
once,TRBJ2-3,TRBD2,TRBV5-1,TGCGCCACATCCCGGGAGGTCACAGATACGCAGTATTTT,CATSREVTDTQYF
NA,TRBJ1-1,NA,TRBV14,TGTGCCAGCAGCCAAGATCGTTTAGGGGGAGCTTTCTTT,CASSQDRLGGAFF
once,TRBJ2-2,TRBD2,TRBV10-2,TGCGCCAGCAGGGCGGGAGGGATAACCGGGGAGCTGTTTTTT,CASRAGGITGELFF
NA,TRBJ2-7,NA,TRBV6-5,TGTGCCAGCAGTCGGCGGGACACGGAATACGAGCAGTACTTC,CASSRRDTEYEQYF
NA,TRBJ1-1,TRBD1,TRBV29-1,TGCAGCGTTGAATCGGGACAGGGGGTTTTGACTGAAGCTTTCTTT,CSVESGQGVLTEAFF
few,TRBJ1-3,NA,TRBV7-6,TGTGCCAGCAGCTTAGAGTACAGCTCTGGAAACACCATATATTTT,CASSLEYSSGNTIYF
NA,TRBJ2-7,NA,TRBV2,TGTGCCAGCAGGCCAAACGGTCGCGAGCAGTACTTC,CASRPNGREQYF
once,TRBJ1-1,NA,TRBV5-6,TGTGCCAGCAGGACAATGAACACTGAAGCTTTCTTT,CASRTMNTEAFF
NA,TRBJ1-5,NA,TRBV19,TGTGCCAGTAGTATAGTGGGTTCCTTTGGGCCCCAGCATTTT,CASSIVGSFGPQHF
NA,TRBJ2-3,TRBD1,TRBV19,TGTGCCAGTAGTACGGGACAGGGAGAGGATACGCAGTATTTT,CASSTGQGEDTQYF
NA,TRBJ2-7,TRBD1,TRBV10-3,TGTGCCATCAACTCGGGACAGGGCTACGAGCAGTACTTC,CAINSGQGYEQYF
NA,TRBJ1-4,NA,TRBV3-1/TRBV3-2,TGTGCCAGTGCAACCCGGAGCCAGAAGTGGGGAGAAATGGGAAAACTGTTTTTT,CASATRSQKWGEMGKLFF